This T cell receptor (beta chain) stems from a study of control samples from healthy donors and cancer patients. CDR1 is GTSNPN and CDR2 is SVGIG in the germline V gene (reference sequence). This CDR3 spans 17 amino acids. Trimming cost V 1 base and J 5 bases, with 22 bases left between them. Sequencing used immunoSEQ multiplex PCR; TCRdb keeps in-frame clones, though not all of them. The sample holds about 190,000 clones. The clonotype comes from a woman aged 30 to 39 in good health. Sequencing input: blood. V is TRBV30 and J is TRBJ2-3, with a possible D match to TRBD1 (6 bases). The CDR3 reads CAWSAEDPGQLEDTQYF. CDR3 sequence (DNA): TGTGCCTGGAGTGCAGAGGATCCGGGACAATTGGAAGATACGCAGTATTTT.